This T cell receptor beta chain was profiled in a study of human T cells and chemical hapten exposure. Whole-study context: Minor volume differences among pooled libraries chiefly drove per-sample TCR yield variation.

A few counts support this clonotype. The time point is: patch test 1, 2 weeks after DPC sensitization. This sample's treatment: therapeutic diphenylcyclopropenone sensitization with weekly scalp DPC. TCRdb reprocessed the RACE reads via MiXCR and lists one record per CDR3 protein. Of around 120,000 distinct CDR3 sequences listed, roughly 9.6% are singletons. The V gene's germline CDR1 is SGDLS and CDR2 YYNGEE. Trimming left V 3 bases short and J 6 bases short, with 13 bases between. The CDR3 runs to 14 residues. Sequenced material: whole blood, taken in connection with sensitization to the hapten diphenylcyclopropenone (DPC). This chain links TRBV9 with TRBJ2-1; D unresolved. This receptor was identified in a woman aged 40 to 49 with alopecia areata. Some clones in this sample may be carry-over from other donors' samples. The CDR3: CASSEEVLINEQFF. Written as DNA, the CDR3 is TGTGCCAGCAGCGAAGAGGTCCTCATCAATGAGCAGTTCTTC.